A selection of T cell receptor beta chains follows, all from one sample in a study of blood T cell repertoires in COVID-19. Assay: immunoSEQ multiplex PCR; the TCRdb copy retains only in-frame clones and omits some. The sample holds 170,000 or so clones, 65% to 90% seen once. The sequenced sample consisted of peripheral blood. The source of these receptors is a man aged 45 to 65 with active or convalescent COVID-19. Both conserved end residues are part of each CDR3. A D gene is named only where the DNA matches it firmly. The size of a clone is reported for some rows only, either as once, few or many, or as a class for expanded clones.

abundance,d_gene,v_gene,j_gene,CDR3nt,CDR3aa
.,.,TRBV24-1,TRBJ1-4,TGTGCCACCAGTGACTCAGGGGCAACTAATGAAAAACTGTTTTTT,CATSDSGATNEKLFF
few,.,TRBV4-2,TRBJ1-1,TGTGCCAGCAGCCAGGCAGGGAAATCGAACACTGAAGCTTTCTTT,CASSQAGKSNTEAFF
.,TRBD1,TRBV28,TRBJ1-2,TGTGCCAGCAGTTCACCCGGGACAGGGGAGGGCTACACCTTC,CASSSPGTGEGYTF
.,TRBD2,TRBV3-1/TRBV3-2,TRBJ2-1,TGTGCCAGCAGCCAAGGTGGTAGCGGGGGGGCCCTACGATTCTTC,CASSQGGSGGALRFF
.,TRBD1,TRBV20-1,TRBJ1-6,TGCAGTGCTAGAGGACAGGGCCTCCACTTT,CSARGQGLHF
few,.,TRBV10-3,TRBJ1-2,TGTGCCATCAGTGAAGCGCTTGGCTACACCTTC,CAISEALGYTF
few,.,TRBV27,TRBJ2-7,TGTGCCAGCAGGGGAGCCGGGCACTACGAGCAGTACTTC,CASRGAGHYEQYF
few,TRBD2,TRBV6-2/TRBV6-3,TRBJ2-7,TGTGCCAGCAGTCCAAGCGGGATGGCCTACGAGCAGTACTTC,CASSPSGMAYEQYF
.,TRBD1,TRBV4-1,TRBJ1-6,TGCGCCAGCAGCCCAGAACAGGGGCAAGTTTCACCCCTCCACTTT,CASSPEQGQVSPLHF
.,.,TRBV19,TRBJ2-1,TGTGCCAGTAGTATAGAAGCGACGGACTACAATGAGCAGTTCTTC,CASSIEATDYNEQFF
.,.,TRBV30,TRBJ1-4,TGTGCCTGGAGTGTCCCCGGAGGGCCCGATGAAAAACTGTTTTTT,CAWSVPGGPDEKLFF
few,TRBD1,TRBV10-3,TRBJ1-5,TGTGCCATCAGTGAGGGACAGGGGGCCAGTCAGCCCCAGCATTTT,CAISEGQGASQPQHF
.,TRBD2,TRBV11-1,TRBJ2-1,TGTGCCAGCAGCTTTCGACTAGCGGGGGACTACAATGAGCAGTTCTTC,CASSFRLAGDYNEQFF
.,.,TRBV28,TRBJ2-3,TGTGCCAGCAGTTCCCCCTCGGACAGTTCTAGCACAGATACGCAGTATTTT,CASSSPSDSSSTDTQYF
.,.,TRBV6-5,TRBJ1-2,TGTGCCAGCAGTTACTCGGTACAGGATAGGATCTATGGCTACACCTTC,CASSYSVQDRIYGYTF
.,.,TRBV7-2,TRBJ2-3,TGTGCCAGCAGCTTAGTAGGAGAGTCCACAGATACGCAGTATTTT,CASSLVGESTDTQYF
.,.,TRBV9,TRBJ2-1,TGTGCCAGCGGAAGGACAGTTTATGAGCAGTTCTTC,CASGRTVYEQFF
few,TRBD1,TRBV9,TRBJ1-4,TGTGCCAGCAGCGTAGCGAGAGGGGACAGAACTAATGAAAAACTGTTTTTT,CASSVARGDRTNEKLFF
.,TRBD1,TRBV3-1/TRBV3-2,TRBJ1-6,TGTGCCAGCAGCCAAGTCGACAGGACAGGGAATAATTCACCCCTCCACTTT,CASSQVDRTGNNSPLHF
.,TRBD2,TRBV7-9,TRBJ2-1,TGTGCCAGCAGCTCCCCCCCCCTTAGCGGGGGGCTGAAGGGAAATGAGCAGTTCTTC,CASSSPPLSGGLKGNEQFF
.,TRBD1,TRBV7-2,TRBJ2-3,TGTGCCAGCAGCCCCGGGGCCTCCGGGACAGGAAGGTCGGGTACGCAGTATTTT,CASSPGASGTGRSGTQYF
once,.,TRBV27,TRBJ1-2,TGTGCCAGCAGTTTCGCGGGCAGTACTAACTATGGCTACACCTTC,CASSFAGSTNYGYTF
.,TRBD1,TRBV10-1,TRBJ2-7,TGCGCCAGCAGTGAGCCAGACAGGGGAATTGACTACGAGCAGTACTTC,CASSEPDRGIDYEQYF
.,TRBD2,TRBV6-8,TRBJ2-5,TGTGCCAGCAGTCATCGGACTAGCGGGGGCTGTCAAGAGACCCAGTACTTC,CASSHRTSGGCQETQYF
.,TRBD1,TRBV18,TRBJ1-5,TGTGCCAGCTCAGGACAGGGGACGGGCAATCAGCCCCAGCATTTT,CASSGQGTGNQPQHF
few,.,TRBV20-1,TRBJ1-1,TGCAGTGCTAGTGCCCAACCCCTGGGCGCTGAAGCTTTCTTT,CSASAQPLGAEAFF
.,TRBD1,TRBV6-5,TRBJ2-7,TGTGCCAGCAGTTATCAGCCGGGACAGGGTTACGAGCAGTACTTC,CASSYQPGQGYEQYF
.,TRBD1,TRBV19,TRBJ2-1,TGTGCCAGTAGTACAACCGGGACAGGGGCCAATGAGCAGTTCTTC,CASSTTGTGANEQFF
.,.,TRBV12-3/TRBV12-4,TRBJ2-5,TGTGCCAGCAGTGCGGGGGCCCAAGAGACCCAGTACTTC,CASSAGAQETQYF
.,.,TRBV19,TRBJ1-2,TGTGCCAGTAGCCCGGACTTACAGTCCTATGGCTACACCTTC,CASSPDLQSYGYTF